This T cell receptor beta chain was sequenced in a study of CD8 T cell repertoires and HIV-1 epitope variants. The wider study: Epitopes were three Gag families plus Nef HW9 and YT9.

On the immunoSEQ platform, TCR beta CDR3s were sequenced at survey depth. The method was immunoSEQ multiplex PCR; TCRdb's version includes in-frame clones alone and lacks a portion of them. The sample contains roughly 4,200 clones, about two thirds of which appear only once. As concerns this clone: What it recognizes is unknown.

General observations from the study: Beta chains alone show antigen proliferation, not cytokine profile or function.

What was sequenced was cultured CD8+ T cells derived from PBMCs. The TCR was taken from a male donor with HIV.

Here the CDR3 reads CASSSTRQGALNEQFF. DNA for the CDR3: TGTGCCAGCAGCTCGACTAGACAGGGGGCATTAAATGAGCAGTTCTTC. This chain connects TRBV7-6 to TRBJ2-1; 10 bases are a match to TRBD1. From germline, CDR1 is SGHVS and CDR2 FNYEAQ. The CDR3 is 16 residues long. Losses at the gene ends were 4 bases for V and 7 bases for J; bases not matched to a gene: 10.